The next 20 T cell receptor beta chains were all read from a single sample in a study of cytomegalovirus exposure and HLA in healthy donors. Researchers ran the PCR with 60 Vbeta and 13 Jbeta primers. Repertoires were generated with immunoSEQ multiplex PCR, while TCRdb's copy carries only in-frame clones and drops some. The table includes roughly 60,000 clones, approximately 80% detected once. Source material: PBMCs. These receptors all come from a woman aged 40-49 years in good health and CMV-seropositive.

This chain joins TRBV7-9 and TRBJ2-5, with 8 bases identical to TRBD2. Germline CDR1 and CDR2: SEHNR and FQNEAQ (reference sequence). There are 16 residues in the CDR3. Trimming at V came to 0 bases and at J to 7 bases, leaving 10 bases not matched to a gene. The CDR3 region is CASSLALAGPSGTQYF. The CDR3 coding sequence is TGTGCCAGCAGCTTAGCCTTAGCGGGGCCAAGCGGGACCCAGTACTTC.

The chain couples TRBV15 to TRBJ1-3; D remains unclear. Between the trimmed V and J ends, which lost 5 bases and 1 base, there was a span of 9 bases. This CDR3 spans 14 amino acids. Germline CDR1 reads LNHNV; CDR2 reads YYDKDF (reference sequence). The CDR3 region is CATSGGISGNTIYF. DNA for the CDR3: TGTGCCACCAGCGGAGGTATTTCTGGAAACACCATATATTTT.

The chain couples TRBV19 to TRBJ1-1; 7 bases are shared with TRBD1. This CDR3 has 12 residues. Germline CDR1 is LNHDA and CDR2 is SQIVND (reference sequence). The ends lost 5 bases at V and 4 bases at J; junction bases unmatched: 1. The DNA for the CDR3 is TGTGCCAGTAGTCAGGGGGGCACTGAAGCTTTCTTT. Protein sequence: CASSQGGTEAFF.

The chain links TRBV2 to TRBJ1-2; 7 positions agree with TRBD1. J lost 6 bases, V lost 10 bases, and 8 bases had no gene match. The germline gives CDR1 SNHLY, CDR2 FYNNEI. The CDR3 spans 12 residues. CDR3: CAKTDRADGYTF. CDR3 in DNA: TGTGCCAAGACTGACAGGGCCGATGGCTACACCTTC.

This clone was observed a single time. The chain uses TRBV15 and TRBJ2-7; unclear D gene. The V and J ends lost 0 bases and 4 bases respectively, with 7 bases between them. Germline-derived CDR1 and CDR2 are LNHNV and YYDKDF (reference sequence). The CDR3 runs to 13 residues. This chain's CDR3 is CATSRDLMYEQYF. The CDR3 bases are TGTGCCACCAGCAGAGATTTAATGTACGAGCAGTACTTC.

Worth noting for this clone: Mismatch with germline at one junction end may stem from a read error. The J gene is TRBJ2-7, the V gene TRBV28; D remains unclear. The CDR3 loop spans 12 amino acids. Looked up from germline, CDR1 is MDHEN and CDR2 is SYDVKM. In DNA form, the CDR3 reads TGTGCCAGCAGTGCGGTTAAAACCCTTCCATCCTTC. This codes for CASSAVKTLPSF.

The sample holds one count of this clone. This chain links TRBV6-5 with TRBJ2-2; a weak D match, TRBD1 (5 bases). V shed 2 bases and J shed 0 bases, with 10 bases lying between them. This CDR3 has 16 residues. Germline V gene data show CDR1 as MNHEY and CDR2 as SVGAGI. CDR3 amino acids: CASSYTGHSNTGELFF. CDR3 coding DNA: TGTGCCAGCAGTTACACCGGACACTCGAACACCGGGGAGCTGTTTTTT.

The chain couples TRBV18 to TRBJ1-6; 10 bases are shared with TRBD1. The germline V gene has CDR1 KGHSH and CDR2 LQKENI. V was pared by 3 bases and J by 9 bases, with 2 bases of the junction left unmatched. This CDR3 has 14 amino acids. CDR3 coding DNA: TGTGCCAGCTCACCGGACAGGGGGATTTCACCCCTCCACTTT. Amino acids: CASSPDRGISPLHF. The whole variable domain, remainder taken from reference TRBV18 and TRBJ1-6, is NAGVMQNPRHLVRRRGQEARLRCSPMKGHSHVYWYRQLPEEGLKFMVYLQKENIIDESGMPKERFSAEFPKEGPSILRIQQVVRGDSAAYFCASSPDRGISPLHFGNGTRLTVT.

This clone was seen once. CDR3 in amino acids: CASSQEPTRKGNYGYTF. DNA of the CDR3: TGCGCCAGCAGCCAAGAACCAACGAGAAAGGGGAACTATGGCTACACCTTC. The chain couples TRBV4-3 to TRBJ1-2, with a possible D match to TRBD1 (5 bases). In germline, CDR1 is LGHNA, CDR2 YSLEER. The V gene lost 0 bases and the J gene lost 2 bases, with 16 bases spanning the gap. The CDR3 length is 17 residues.

V and J are TRBV5-4 and TRBJ2-7; 8 positions agree with TRBD2. The germline CDR1 and CDR2 sequences are SGHNT and YYREEE (reference sequence). The CDR3 runs to 16 residues. J lost 5 bases, V lost 5 bases, and 15 bases had no gene match. Here the CDR3 DNA reads TGTGCCAGCAGTCTTCGGGTCGGGACTAGGGGCCACGAGCAGTACTTC. It yields the protein CASSLRVGTRGHEQYF.

The chain couples TRBV6-1 to TRBJ1-5; TRBD1 agrees at 7 bases. Germline-derived CDR1 and CDR2 are MNHNS and SASEGT. Trimming at V came to 5 bases and at J to 7 bases, leaving 8 bases not matched to a gene. This CDR3 contains 14 residues. The CDR3 nucleotides are TGTGCCAGCAGTCCCCCAGGGGGGTGGCAGCCCCAGCATTTT. Its protein is CASSPPGGWQPQHF.

V usage is TRBV6-1 and J usage is TRBJ1-6; D gene unclear. V lost 1 base to trimming and J lost 4 bases, with 8 bases between them. The CDR3 is made up of 15 amino acids. Germline loops: CDR1 MNHNS, CDR2 SASEGT. The CDR3 DNA reads as TGTGCCAGCAGTGAAGAACAAGATTATAATTCACCCCTCCACTTT. Translated, it gives CASSEEQDYNSPLHF.

The gene calls are TRBV2 and TRBJ2-5; TRBD2 matches 7 bases. This CDR3 has 15 residues. Trimming removed 6 bases from V and 5 bases from J; junction bases left unmatched: 12. Germline assignment: CDR1 SNHLY and CDR2 FYNNEI. DNA for the CDR3: TGTGCCAGCAGGGGACTACGCTTTGAAATCGAGACCCAGTACTTC. Translating it yields CASRGLRFEIETQYF. Full variable domain (outside the CDR3, taken from reference TRBV2 and TRBJ2-5): EPEVTQTPSHQVTQMGQEVILRCVPISNHLYFYWYRQILGQKVEFLVSFYNNEISEKSEIFDDQFSVERPDGSNFTLKIRSTKLEDSAMYFCASRGLRFEIETQYFGPGTRLLVL.

The chain carries TRBV6-5 and TRBJ2-5; 8 bases map to TRBD2. The germline V gene has CDR1 MNHEY and CDR2 SVGAGI. The V segment lost 0 bases and the J segment 5 bases; nucleotides outside the gene matches: 5. The CDR3 is made up of 15 amino acids. CDR3 protein: CASSYSGSGVETQYF. DNA of the CDR3: TGTGCCAGCAGTTACTCGGGTAGCGGGGTGGAGACCCAGTACTTC.

The gene calls are TRBV4-1 and TRBJ1-5; 9 positions agree with TRBD1. Germline loops: CDR1 MGHRA, CDR2 YSYEKL. V was pared by 0 bases and J by 4 bases, with 10 bases of the junction left unmatched. The length of the CDR3 is 18 residues. The CDR3 nucleotides read TGCGCCAGCAGCCAAGATTCTATCCGACAGGGGGTAAATCAGCCCCAGCATTTT. It yields the protein CASSQDSIRQGVNQPQHF.

The V call is TRBV5-5, the J call TRBJ1-1; tentatively, D is TRBD1 (5 bases). V shed 6 bases and J shed 2 bases, with 17 bases lying between them. This CDR3 has 15 amino acids. Germline CDR1 and CDR2: SGHKS and YYEKEE (reference sequence). For the CDR3, the DNA is TGTGCCAGCACTCGCCCAAAAACAGGAAACACTGAAGCTTTCTTT. Translating it yields CASTRPKTGNTEAFF.

This clone was detected only a few times. CDR3 bases: TGCGCCAGCAGCCATTTGGACAGGGTCGACGCTTTCTTT. Translation gives CASSHLDRVDAFF. The V gene is TRBV4-1, the J gene TRBJ1-1, with 8 bases matching TRBD1. CDR1 MGHRA and CDR2 YSYEKL come from the germline V gene. CDR3 size: 13 residues. V trimming: 3 bases; J trimming: 11 bases; junction bases outside the gene matches: 8.

This clone came up once. The V and J genes are TRBV25-1 and TRBJ2-1; the match to TRBD2 covers 10 bases. Germline CDR1 reads MGHDK; CDR2 reads SYGVNS. The CDR3 has 14 amino acids. V gave up 4 bases and J gave up 8 bases; unmatched junction bases: 5. CDR3 sequence reads: CASSVAGGPYEQFF. The CDR3 DNA reads TGTGCCAGCAGTGTAGCGGGGGGCCCTTATGAGCAGTTCTTC.

The chain is built from TRBV28 and TRBJ2-7; D ambiguous. Germline values: CDR1 MDHEN, CDR2 SYDVKM. This CDR3 comprises 13 residues. Trimming removed 5 bases at V and 4 bases at J, with 12 bases between. The CDR3, as DNA: TGTGCCAGCAGTCTGGCGGCCGGTTACGAGCAGTACTTC. This codes for CASSLAAGYEQYF.

The rearrangement uses TRBV6-5 and TRBJ2-2, with 7 bases aligning to TRBD1. This CDR3 contains 14 residues. With V trimmed by 9 bases and J by 0 bases, 4 bases remained unmatched. Germline loops: CDR1 MNHEY, CDR2 SVGAGI. The CDR3 DNA reads TGTGCCAGGCACAGGGGCGCGAACACCGGGGAGCTGTTTTTT. Translated, it gives CARHRGANTGELFF.